Each of the 19 T cell receptor beta chains below was sequenced from the same sample in a study of response to subunit inactivated influenza vaccine. Each CDR3 protein is one row after TCRdb ran MiXCR on the RT-PCR reads. Here the sample spans approximately 520,000 distinct CDR3 sequences, about 17% being singletons. Here the sequenced sample was CD4+ T cells sorted from PBMCs, taken around 2 years after vaccination. These receptors came from a man aged 50-75 years who received an inactivated influenza vaccine.

This clonotype has just a few counts. The gene calls are TRBV6-5 and TRBJ1-3; 9 bases match TRBD1. CDR3 length: 17 amino acids. Germline values: CDR1 MNHEY, CDR2 SVGAGI. Losses at the gene ends were 0 bases for V and 3 bases for J; bases not matched to a gene: 6. CDR3 residues: CASSYSNRGRYGNTIYF. In nucleotides, the CDR3 is TGTGCCAGCAGTTACTCGAACAGGGGGCGTTATGGAAACACCATATATTTT.

The chain carries TRBV3-1 and TRBJ2-3, with TRBD2 matching over 10 bases. From germline, CDR1 is LGHDT and CDR2 YNNKEL (reference sequence). Losses at the gene ends were 3 bases for V and 4 bases for J; bases not matched to a gene: 7. The CDR3 has 16 amino acids. DNA of the CDR3: TGTGCCAGCAGCCAGTATAGCGGGGGGATGTCAGATACGCAGTATTTT. Translated: CASSQYSGGMSDTQYF.

The V call is TRBV3-1, the J call TRBJ2-1; TRBD1 aligns across 7 bases. The CDR3 loop spans 17 amino acids. Trimming removed 0 bases from V and 5 bases from J; junction bases left unmatched: 10. Germline CDR1 reads LGHDT; CDR2 reads YNNKEL (reference sequence). The CDR3 is CASSQEGGRGFHNEQFF. CDR3 nucleotide sequence: TGTGCCAGCAGCCAAGAAGGGGGCAGGGGGTTCCACAATGAGCAGTTCTTC.

The chain couples TRBV20-1 to TRBJ2-7, with 13 nucleotides matching TRBD2. Germline CDR1 reads DFQATT; CDR2 reads SNEGSKA (reference sequence). Trimming cost V 5 bases and J 8 bases; bases outside gene matches: 15. The CDR3 totals 16 residues. Here the CDR3 reads CSAFIGTSGAPGQQYF. The CDR3 bases are TGCAGTGCTTTTATCGGGACTAGCGGGGCCCCCGGGCAGCAGTACTTC.

A few counts support this clonotype. The J gene is TRBJ2-1, the V gene TRBV10-3; 9 bases map to TRBD1. V was clipped by 6 bases and J by 7 bases; unmatched bases: 4. CDR1 ENHRY and CDR2 SYGVKD come from the germline V gene. The CDR3 contains 13 residues. The CDR3 spells CAISRDRANEQFF. The CDR3 DNA is TGTGCCATCAGCCGGGACAGGGCGAATGAGCAGTTCTTC.

In its sample, this clonotype was seen a few times. The rearrangement joins TRBV5-5 to TRBJ1-1; D is unresolved. The CDR3 spans 14 residues. Germline values: CDR1 SGHKS, CDR2 YYEKEE (reference sequence). Trimming took 0 bases from V and 6 from J, leaving 12 bases between them. The CDR3: CASSLGGRAAEAFF. As DNA, the CDR3 is TGTGCCAGCAGCTTGGGTGGTCGGGCCGCTGAAGCTTTCTTT.

The V call is TRBV12-3 or TRBV12-4, the J call TRBJ2-5; 9 positions agree with TRBD1. The CDR3 extends over 15 amino acids. Trimming at V came to 3 bases and at J to 3 bases, leaving 5 bases not matched to a gene. The CDR3 protein is CASSFPGQGKETQYF. CDR3 bases: TGTGCCAGCAGTTTTCCGGGACAGGGAAAAGAGACCCAGTACTTC.

This clonotype was found a few times. V is TRBV20-1 and J is TRBJ2-1, with D unclear. This CDR3 spans 13 amino acids. The V and J ends lost 5 bases and 0 bases respectively, with 8 bases between them. Germline loops: CDR1 DFQATT, CDR2 SNEGSKA (reference sequence). This CDR3 is CSAGRSSYNEQFF. The CDR3 coding sequence is TGCAGTGCTGGAAGGAGCTCCTACAATGAGCAGTTCTTC.

The V call is TRBV6-2 or TRBV6-3, the J call TRBJ1-2; the D is unclear. CDR1 and CDR2 (germline): MNHEY, SVGEGT. The ends were cut back, 6 bases at V and 6 bases at J, with 8 bases in the middle. This CDR3 is built from 11 residues. CDR3: CASSIADGYTF. The CDR3 nucleotides read TGTGCCAGCAGCATTGCCGATGGCTACACCTTC.

This clonotype was counted between two and nine times. The chain joins TRBV7-2 to TRBJ2-7, with D possibly being TRBD1 (6 bases). Germline CDR1 and CDR2: SGHTA and FQGNSA. The CDR3 runs to 15 residues. V was shortened by 1 base and J by 3 bases, with 13 bases between the two germline ends. The CDR3 loop reads CASSLVQGQGYEQYF. The CDR3 coding sequence is TGTGCCAGCAGCTTAGTTCAGGGGCAAGGCTACGAGCAGTACTTC.

This clonotype was seen more than once but under ten times. V usage is TRBV6-5 and J usage is TRBJ2-1; D call uncertain. CDR3 length equals 15 residues. From germline, CDR1 is MNHEY and CDR2 SVGAGI. V was pared by 2 bases and J by 6 bases, with 14 bases between. The CDR3 sequence is CASSYDGSLFNEQFF. The CDR3 nucleotides are TGTGCCAGCAGTTACGATGGGTCCCTCTTCAATGAGCAGTTCTTC.

The chain is built from TRBV28 and TRBJ2-7; D may match TRBD1 or TRBD2 (5 bases each). The CDR3 extends over 15 amino acids. Looked up from germline, CDR1 is MDHEN and CDR2 is SYDVKM. Deletions cut 5 bases from V and 2 bases from J, with 16 bases between. CDR3 residues: CASSLGTEPAYEQYF. The CDR3 DNA sequence: TGTGCCAGCAGTCTTGGGACCGAGCCGGCCTACGAGCAGTACTTC. Using reference TRBV28 and TRBJ2-7 for the parts outside the CDR3, the full variable domain is DVKVTQSSRYLVKRTGEKVFLECVQDMDHENMFWYRQDPGLGLRLIYFSYDVKMKEKGDIPEGYSVSREKKERFSLILESASTNQTSMYLCASSLGTEPAYEQYFGPGTRLTVT.

This clonotype was seen a handful of times. V is TRBV7-2 and J is TRBJ2-2, with 7 positions matching TRBD1. The germline V gene encodes CDR1 SGHTA and CDR2 FQGNSA. J was trimmed by 8 bases and V by 7 bases; bases with no gene match: 10. The CDR3 is made up of 14 amino acids. The CDR3 sequence: CASTINRGAGELFF. CDR3 DNA: TGTGCCAGCACCATTAACAGGGGTGCAGGGGAGCTGTTTTTT.

This clonotype was detected many times. V is TRBV18 and J is TRBJ2-5; weak D call: TRBD1 (6 bases). The CDR3 is made up of 15 amino acids. Trimming removed 4 bases from V and 2 bases from J, with 14 bases in between. Germline CDR1 reads KGHSH; CDR2 reads LQKENI. Here the CDR3 DNA reads TGTGCCAGCTCACGCTTGACAGGACCTCAAGAGACCCAGTACTTC. It is translated as CASSRLTGPQETQYF.

The chain links TRBV20-1 to TRBJ2-1, with 12 bases that match TRBD2. This CDR3 spans 15 amino acids. Germline assignment: CDR1 DFQATT and CDR2 SNEGSKA (reference sequence). The J segment lost 3 bases and the V segment lost 5 bases, leaving 5 bases of the junction unmatched. CDR3 coding DNA: TGCAGTGCTCGTTCTAGCGGGAGGGACTACAATGAGCAGTTCTTC. Encoded protein: CSARSSGRDYNEQFF.

Only a few counts were recorded for this clonotype. V and J are TRBV4-1 and TRBJ2-1; no clear D. This CDR3 is 15 amino acids long. The germline CDR1 and CDR2 sequences are MGHRA and YSYEKL. V lost 5 bases to trimming and J lost 7 bases, with 18 bases between them. The CDR3 region is CASSGPPRSRNEQFF. In nucleotides, the CDR3 is TGCGCCAGCAGCGGCCCCCCGAGGTCAAGGAATGAGCAGTTCTTC.

This clonotype was counted between two and nine times. The chain is built from TRBV7-9 and TRBJ1-5; tentative D call: TRBD1 (5 bases). The germline V and J ends were trimmed by 1 base and 4 bases, with 14 bases remaining between them. The CDR3 loop spans 16 amino acids. Germline V lookup: CDR1 SEHNR, CDR2 FQNEAQ (reference sequence). CDR3 sequence reads: CASSLVGRGQNQPQHF. As DNA, the CDR3 is TGTGCCAGCAGCTTAGTAGGTCGGGGCCAAAATCAGCCCCAGCATTTT.

This chain joins TRBV24-1 and TRBJ1-1; 7 bases map to TRBD1. Losses at the gene ends were 5 bases for V and 5 bases for J; bases not matched to a gene: 7. Germline CDR1 is KGHDR and CDR2 is SFDVKD. The CDR3 contains 14 residues. The CDR3 loop is CATSGKGARTEAFF. CDR3 DNA sequence: TGTGCCACCAGTGGGAAGGGGGCGCGAACTGAAGCTTTCTTT.

This clonotype was observed a handful of times. The chain couples TRBV6-5 to TRBJ2-1, with D possibly matching TRBD1 (5 bases). V lost 4 bases, J lost 13 bases, and 14 bases lay in between. Germline-derived CDR1 and CDR2 are MNHEY and SVGAGI. This CDR3 spans 12 amino acids. The CDR3 nucleotides are TGTGCCAGCAGTTCCATGCATGGACACCAGTTCTTC. This translates into CASSSMHGHQFF.